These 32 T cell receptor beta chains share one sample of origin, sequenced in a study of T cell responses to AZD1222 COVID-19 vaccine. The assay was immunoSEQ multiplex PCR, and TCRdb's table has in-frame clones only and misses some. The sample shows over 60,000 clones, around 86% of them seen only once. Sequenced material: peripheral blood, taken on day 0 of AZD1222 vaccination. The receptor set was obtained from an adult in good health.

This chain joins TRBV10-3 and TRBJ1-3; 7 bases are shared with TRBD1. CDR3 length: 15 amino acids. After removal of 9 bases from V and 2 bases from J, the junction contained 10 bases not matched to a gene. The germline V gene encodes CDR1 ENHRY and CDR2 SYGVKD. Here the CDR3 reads CAISDGQAPGNTIYF. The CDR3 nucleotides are TGTGCCATTTCCGACGGACAGGCTCCTGGAAACACCATATATTTT.

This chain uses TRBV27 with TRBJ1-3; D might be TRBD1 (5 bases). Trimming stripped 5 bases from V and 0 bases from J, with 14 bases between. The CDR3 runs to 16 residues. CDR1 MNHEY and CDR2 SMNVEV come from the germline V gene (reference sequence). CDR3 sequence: CASSVGPTSSGNTIYF. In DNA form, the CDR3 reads TGTGCCAGCAGTGTGGGACCCACAAGCTCTGGAAACACCATATATTTT.

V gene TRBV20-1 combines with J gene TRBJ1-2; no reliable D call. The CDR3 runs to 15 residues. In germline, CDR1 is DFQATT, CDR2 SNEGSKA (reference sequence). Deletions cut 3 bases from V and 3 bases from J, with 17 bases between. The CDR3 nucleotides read TGCAGTGCTAGTTCCCCACAGTATGGAGACTATGGCTACACCTTC. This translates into CSASSPQYGDYGYTF.

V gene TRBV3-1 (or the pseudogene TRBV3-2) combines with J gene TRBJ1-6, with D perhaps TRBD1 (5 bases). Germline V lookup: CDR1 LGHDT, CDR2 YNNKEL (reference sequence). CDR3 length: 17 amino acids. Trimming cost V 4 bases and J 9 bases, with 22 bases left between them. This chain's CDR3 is CASSPQGGSPGISPLHF. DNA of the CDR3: TGTGCCAGCAGCCCCCAAGGTGGGAGTCCAGGGATTTCACCCCTCCACTTT.

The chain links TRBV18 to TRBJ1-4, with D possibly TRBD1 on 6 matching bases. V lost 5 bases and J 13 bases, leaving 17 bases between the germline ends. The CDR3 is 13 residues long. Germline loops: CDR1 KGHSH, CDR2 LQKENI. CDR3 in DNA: TGTGCCAGCTCAGATACAGGGCCCCTCAGACTGTTTTTT. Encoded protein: CASSDTGPLRLFF.

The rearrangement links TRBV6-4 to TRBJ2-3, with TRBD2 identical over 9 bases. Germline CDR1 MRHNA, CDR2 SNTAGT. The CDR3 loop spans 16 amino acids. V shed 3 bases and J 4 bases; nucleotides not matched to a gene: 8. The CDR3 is CASSDHGAGGPDTQYF. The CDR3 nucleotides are TGTGCCAGCAGTGATCATGGGGCGGGGGGGCCAGATACGCAGTATTTT.

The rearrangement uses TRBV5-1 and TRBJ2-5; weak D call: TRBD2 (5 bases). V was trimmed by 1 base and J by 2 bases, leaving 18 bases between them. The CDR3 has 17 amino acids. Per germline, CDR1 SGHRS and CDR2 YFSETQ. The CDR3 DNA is TGCGCCAGCAGCTTGTCTACCCTTCGAGCGGAACAAGAGACCCAGTACTTC. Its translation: CASSLSTLRAEQETQYF.

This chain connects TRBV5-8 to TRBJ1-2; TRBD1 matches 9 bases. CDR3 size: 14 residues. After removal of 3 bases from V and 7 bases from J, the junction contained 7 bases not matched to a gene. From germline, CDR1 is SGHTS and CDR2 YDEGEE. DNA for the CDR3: TGTGCCAGCAGCTGGGGACAGGGAAGTATTGGCTACACCTTC. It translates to CASSWGQGSIGYTF.

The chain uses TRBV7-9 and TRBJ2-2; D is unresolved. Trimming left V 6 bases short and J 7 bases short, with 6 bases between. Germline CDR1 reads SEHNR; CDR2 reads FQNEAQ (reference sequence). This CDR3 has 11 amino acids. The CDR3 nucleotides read TGTGCCAGCAGGGGTAGCGGGGAGCTGTTTTTT. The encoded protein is CASRGSGELFF.

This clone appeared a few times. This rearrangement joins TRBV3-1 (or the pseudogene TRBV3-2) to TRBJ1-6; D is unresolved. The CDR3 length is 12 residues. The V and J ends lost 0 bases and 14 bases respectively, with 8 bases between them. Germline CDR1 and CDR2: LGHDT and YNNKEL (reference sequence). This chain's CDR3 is CASSQEGRALHF. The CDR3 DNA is TGTGCCAGCAGCCAAGAAGGTCGGGCCCTCCACTTT.

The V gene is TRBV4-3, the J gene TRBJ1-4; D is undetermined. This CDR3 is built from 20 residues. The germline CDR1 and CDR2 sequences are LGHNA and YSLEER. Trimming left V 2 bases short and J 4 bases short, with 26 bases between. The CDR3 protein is CASSQTFGSPDQALNEKLFF. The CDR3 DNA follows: TGCGCCAGCAGCCAAACGTTCGGGTCCCCCGATCAAGCTCTTAATGAAAAACTGTTTTTT.

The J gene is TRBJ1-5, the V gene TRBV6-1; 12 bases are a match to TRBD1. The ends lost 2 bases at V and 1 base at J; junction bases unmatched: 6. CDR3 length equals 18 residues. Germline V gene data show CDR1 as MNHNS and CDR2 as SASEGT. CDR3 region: CASSEWGQGARSNQPQHF. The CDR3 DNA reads TGTGCCAGCAGTGAATGGGGACAGGGGGCGCGGAGCAATCAGCCCCAGCATTTT.

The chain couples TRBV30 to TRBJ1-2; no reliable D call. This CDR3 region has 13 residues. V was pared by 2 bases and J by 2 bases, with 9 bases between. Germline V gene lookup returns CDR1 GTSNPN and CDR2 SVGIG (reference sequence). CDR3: CAWSQGRNYGYTF. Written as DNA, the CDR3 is TGTGCCTGGAGTCAAGGACGGAACTATGGCTACACCTTC.

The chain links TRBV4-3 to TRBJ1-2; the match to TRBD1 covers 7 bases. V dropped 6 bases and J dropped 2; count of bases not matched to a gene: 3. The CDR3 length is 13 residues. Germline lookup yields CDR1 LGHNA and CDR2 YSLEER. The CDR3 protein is CASRPGQNYGYTF. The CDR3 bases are TGCGCCAGCAGACCGGGACAGAACTATGGCTACACCTTC.

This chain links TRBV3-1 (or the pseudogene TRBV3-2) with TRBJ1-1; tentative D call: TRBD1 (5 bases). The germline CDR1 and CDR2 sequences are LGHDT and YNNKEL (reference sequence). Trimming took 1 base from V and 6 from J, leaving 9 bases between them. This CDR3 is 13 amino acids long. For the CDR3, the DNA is TGTGCCAGCAGCCAAGCTAGGGGAGCTGAAGCTTTCTTT. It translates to CASSQARGAEAFF.

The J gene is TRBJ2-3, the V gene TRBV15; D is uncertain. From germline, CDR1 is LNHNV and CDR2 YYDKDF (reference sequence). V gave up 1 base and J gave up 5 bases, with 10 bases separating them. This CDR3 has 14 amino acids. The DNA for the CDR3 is TGTGCCACCAGCAGAGTCGGCAGTCAAGATACGCAGTATTTT. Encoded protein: CATSRVGSQDTQYF.

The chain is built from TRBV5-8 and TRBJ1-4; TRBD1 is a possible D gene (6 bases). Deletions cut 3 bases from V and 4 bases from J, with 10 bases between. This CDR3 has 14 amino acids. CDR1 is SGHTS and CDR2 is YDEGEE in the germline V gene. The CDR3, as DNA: TGTGCCAGCAGCTACGGACAGCGTAATGAAAAACTGTTTTTT. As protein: CASSYGQRNEKLFF.

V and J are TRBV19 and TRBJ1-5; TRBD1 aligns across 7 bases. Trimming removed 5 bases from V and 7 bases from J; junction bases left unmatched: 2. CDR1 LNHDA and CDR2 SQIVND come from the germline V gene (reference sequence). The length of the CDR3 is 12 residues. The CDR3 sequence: CASSGQAQPQHF. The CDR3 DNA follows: TGTGCCAGTAGTGGACAGGCCCAGCCCCAGCATTTT.

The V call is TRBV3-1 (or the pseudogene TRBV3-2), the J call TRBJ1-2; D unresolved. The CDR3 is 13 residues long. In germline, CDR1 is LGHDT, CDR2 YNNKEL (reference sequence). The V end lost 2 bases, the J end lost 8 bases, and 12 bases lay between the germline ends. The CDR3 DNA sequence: TGTGCCAGCAGCCAATCACGTAATGGGGGCTACACCTTC. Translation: CASSQSRNGGYTF.

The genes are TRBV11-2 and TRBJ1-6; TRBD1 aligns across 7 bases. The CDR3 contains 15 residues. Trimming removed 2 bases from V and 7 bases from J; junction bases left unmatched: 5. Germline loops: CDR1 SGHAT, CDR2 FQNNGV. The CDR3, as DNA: TGTGCCAGCAGCTTACTCCGGACAGGCAATTCACCCCTCCACTTT. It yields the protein CASSLLRTGNSPLHF.

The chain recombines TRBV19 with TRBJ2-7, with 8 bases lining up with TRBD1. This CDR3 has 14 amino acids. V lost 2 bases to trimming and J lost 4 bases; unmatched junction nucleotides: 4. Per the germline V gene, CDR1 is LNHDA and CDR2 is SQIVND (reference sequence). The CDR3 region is CASSISGGEYEQYF. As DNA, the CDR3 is TGTGCCAGTAGTATATCAGGGGGCGAGTACGAGCAGTACTTC.

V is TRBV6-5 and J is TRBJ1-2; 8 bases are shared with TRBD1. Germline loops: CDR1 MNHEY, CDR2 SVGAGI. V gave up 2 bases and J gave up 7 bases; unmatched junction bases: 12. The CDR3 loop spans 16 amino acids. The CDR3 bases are TGTGCCAGCAGTTACGACCGGACAGGGTACCTCTTTGGCTACACCTTC. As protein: CASSYDRTGYLFGYTF.

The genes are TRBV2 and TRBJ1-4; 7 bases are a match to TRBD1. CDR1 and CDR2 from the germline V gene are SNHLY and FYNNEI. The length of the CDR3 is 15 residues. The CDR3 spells CATAPRQGSGEKLFF. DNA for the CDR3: TGTGCTACCGCACCCCGACAGGGCAGTGGTGAAAAACTGTTTTTT.

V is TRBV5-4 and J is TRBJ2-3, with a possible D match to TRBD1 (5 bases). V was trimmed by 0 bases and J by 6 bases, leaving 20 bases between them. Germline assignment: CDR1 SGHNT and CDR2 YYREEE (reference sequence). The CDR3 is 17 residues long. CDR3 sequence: CASSLGSTRTRQDTQYF. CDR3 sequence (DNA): TGTGCCAGCAGCTTGGGTTCGACCCGGACGAGACAGGATACGCAGTATTTT.

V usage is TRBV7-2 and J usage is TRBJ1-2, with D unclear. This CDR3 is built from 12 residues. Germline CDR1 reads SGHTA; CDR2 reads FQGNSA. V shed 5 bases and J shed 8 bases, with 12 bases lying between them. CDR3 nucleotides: TGTGCCAGCAGCAGGATTGGCGAAGGCTACACCTTC. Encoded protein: CASSRIGEGYTF.

CDR3: CASSTSGTNYNEQFF. The DNA for the CDR3 is TGCGCCAGCAGCACATCCGGGACAAACTACAATGAGCAGTTCTTC. This sequence joins TRBV5-1 and TRBJ2-1, with D perhaps TRBD1 (6 bases). The germline gives CDR1 SGHRS, CDR2 YFSETQ. CDR3 length equals 15 residues. Trimming removed 4 bases at V and 3 bases at J, with 14 bases between.

The CDR3 region has the DNA TGTGCCAGCAGTACTGACTGGAATCAGCCCCAGCATTTT. Its protein product is CASSTDWNQPQHF. V and J are TRBV12-3 or TRBV12-4 and TRBJ1-5; D is unresolved. This CDR3 spans 13 amino acids. Trimming stripped 5 bases from V and 4 bases from J, with 9 bases between.

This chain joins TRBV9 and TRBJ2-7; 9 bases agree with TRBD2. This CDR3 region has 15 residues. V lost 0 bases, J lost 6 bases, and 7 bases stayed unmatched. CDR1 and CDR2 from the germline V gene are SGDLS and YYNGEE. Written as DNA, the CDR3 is TGTGCCAGCAGCGTAGGTCTAGCGGGGTATAGCGAGCAGTACTTC. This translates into CASSVGLAGYSEQYF.

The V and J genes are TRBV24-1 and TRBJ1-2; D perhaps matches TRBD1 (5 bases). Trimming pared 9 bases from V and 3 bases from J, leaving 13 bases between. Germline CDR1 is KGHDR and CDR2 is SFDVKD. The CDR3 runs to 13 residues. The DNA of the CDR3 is TGTGCCACCGCGGGTGACAGTGACTATGGCTACACCTTC. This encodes CATAGDSDYGYTF.

CDR3 region: CATSRGWTSGGAWVSEQYF. CDR3 nucleotide sequence: TGTGCCACCAGCAGAGGTTGGACTAGCGGGGGGGCCTGGGTCTCCGAGCAGTACTTC. This chain links TRBV15 with TRBJ2-7; 15 bases line up with TRBD2. In germline, CDR1 is LNHNV, CDR2 YYDKDF (reference sequence). This CDR3 is 19 amino acids long. Unmatched junction bases numbered 13, after V lost 1 base and J lost 6 bases.

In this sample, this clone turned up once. CDR3 in amino acids: CASSEQATAINSPLHF. Here the CDR3 DNA reads TGTGCCAGCAGTGAACAGGCGACAGCGATTAATTCACCCCTCCACTTT. The rearrangement joins TRBV2 to TRBJ1-6; possibly TRBD1 for D (5 bases). V was shortened by 2 bases and J by 6 bases, with 14 bases between the two germline ends. Germline loops: CDR1 SNHLY, CDR2 FYNNEI. The CDR3 is made up of 16 amino acids. Combining the CDR3 with reference TRBV2 and TRBJ1-6 gives the whole variable domain EPEVTQTPSHQVTQMGQEVILRCVPISNHLYFYWYRQILGQKVEFLVSFYNNEISEKSEIFDDQFSVERPDGSNFTLKIRSTKLEDSAMYFCASSEQATAINSPLHFGNGTRLTVT.

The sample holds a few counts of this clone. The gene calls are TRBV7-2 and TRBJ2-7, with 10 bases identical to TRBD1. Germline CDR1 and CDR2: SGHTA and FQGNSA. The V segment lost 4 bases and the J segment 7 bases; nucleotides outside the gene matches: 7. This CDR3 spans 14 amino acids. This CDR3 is CASSSGTGVREQYF. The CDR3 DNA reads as TGTGCCAGCAGCTCCGGGACAGGGGTTCGGGAGCAGTACTTC.